Below are 20 T cell receptor beta chains sequenced from a single sample in a study of T cell responses to AZD1222 COVID-19 vaccine. TCRdb keeps only in-frame clones here, not all; method: immunoSEQ multiplex PCR. The table lists roughly 250,000 clones, roughly 93% of them singletons. The sequenced sample was peripheral blood, obtained on day 0 of AZD1222 vaccination. The receptors were sampled from an adult in good health.

As concerns this clone: The identical CDR3 is also encoded by other nucleotide sequences in the sample. This chain connects TRBV18 to TRBJ2-7, with D tentatively TRBD1 (6 bases). The CDR3 has 13 residues. The germline V gene has CDR1 KGHSH and CDR2 LQKENI. The V end lost 1 base, the J end lost 4 bases, and 8 bases lay between the germline ends. The CDR3 DNA follows: TGTGCCAGCTCACCACGGACAGCGTACGAGCAGTACTTC. This gives the protein CASSPRTAYEQYF.

V and J are TRBV2 and TRBJ1-2; 10 bases are a match to TRBD1. This CDR3 has 15 amino acids. Germline assignment: CDR1 SNHLY and CDR2 FYNNEI. V lost 6 bases, J lost 1 base, and 5 bases stayed unmatched. CDR3 protein: CASSAGTGVNYGYTF. In nucleotides, the CDR3 is TGTGCCAGCAGCGCCGGGACAGGGGTTAACTATGGCTACACCTTC.

The chain combines TRBV4-1 with TRBJ2-6; 7 bases are shared with TRBD2. Trimming at V came to 1 base and at J to 0 bases, leaving 6 bases not matched to a gene. This CDR3 contains 18 residues. Germline-derived CDR1 and CDR2 are MGHRA and YSYEKL. DNA for the CDR3: TGCGCCAGCAGCCAAGGGGGAGGGGCAGTCTCTGGGGCCAACGTCCTGACTTTC. Its protein is CASSQGGGAVSGANVLTF.

CDR3 sequence: CASIGGNSDSPLHF. DNA of the CDR3: TGTGCCAGCATTGGAGGGAATAGTGATTCACCCCTCCACTTT. The J gene is TRBJ1-6, the V gene TRBV28; D is unresolved. CDR1 is MDHEN, CDR2 SYDVKM, per germline. With 7 bases removed from V and 8 bases from J, the gap between germline ends came to 15 bases. CDR3 length equals 14 residues.

The chain joins TRBV28 to TRBJ1-2; no clear D. Germline V lookup: CDR1 MDHEN, CDR2 SYDVKM. Trimming took 2 bases from V and 8 from J, leaving 12 bases between them. The CDR3 is made up of 13 amino acids. The CDR3 DNA is TGTGCCAGCAGTTTAAACGGTAGTAAGGGCTACACCTTC. Its protein product is CASSLNGSKGYTF.

The rearrangement joins TRBV28 to TRBJ1-2; D possibly corresponds to TRBD1 (6 bases). The germline V gene encodes CDR1 MDHEN and CDR2 SYDVKM. Deletions cut 5 bases from V and 2 bases from J, with 15 bases between. There are 15 residues in the CDR3. The CDR3 is CASSPPGARNYGYTF. CDR3 bases: TGTGCCAGCAGTCCGCCGGGGGCCAGAAACTATGGCTACACCTTC.

The gene calls are TRBV11-2 and TRBJ2-6, with 8 bases aligning to TRBD2. Germline CDR1 reads SGHAT; CDR2 reads FQNNGV. The CDR3 contains 18 residues. V lost 1 base and J lost 4; bases outside the gene matches: 9. The CDR3 loop reads CASSLGYGGAEGANVLTF. CDR3 nucleotides: TGTGCCAGCAGCTTAGGGTACGGGGGGGCGGAAGGGGCCAACGTCCTGACTTTC.

This clone was found once. The chain links TRBV5-1 to TRBJ2-2; D gene unclear. Germline V gene lookup returns CDR1 SGHRS and CDR2 YFSETQ. Trimming took 0 bases from V and 3 from J, leaving 6 bases between them. The CDR3 totals 14 residues. The CDR3 loop is CASSLDLYTGELFF. In DNA form, the CDR3 reads TGCGCCAGCAGCTTGGATCTGTACACCGGGGAGCTGTTTTTT.

CDR3 in amino acids: CASSLLHQPQHF. For the CDR3, the DNA is TGTGCCAGCAGTTTATTGCATCAGCCCCAGCATTTT. This sequence joins TRBV28 and TRBJ1-5; no definite D call. Looked up from germline, CDR1 is MDHEN and CDR2 is SYDVKM. Trimming pared 1 base from V and 5 bases from J, leaving 3 bases between. This CDR3 contains 12 residues.

The rearrangement joins TRBV4-3 to TRBJ2-1, with D uncertain. V was cut by 1 base and J by 9 bases, with 16 bases left in between. In germline, CDR1 is LGHNA, CDR2 YSLEER. The CDR3 is made up of 15 amino acids. The DNA for the CDR3 is TGCGCCAGCAGCCAAGCCGACCGGCCGTCGGGTGAGCAGTTCTTC. This gives the protein CASSQADRPSGEQFF.

This chain uses TRBV5-4 with TRBJ2-2; D remains ambiguous. Germline CDR1 reads SGHNT; CDR2 reads YYREEE (reference sequence). CDR3 length: 13 amino acids. V lost 0 bases and J lost 3, with 3 bases in between. CDR3 amino acids: CASSLEYTGELFF. As DNA, the CDR3 is TGTGCCAGCAGCTTGGAGTACACCGGGGAGCTGTTTTTT.

This clone came up once. The chain joins TRBV15 to TRBJ1-1; D is undetermined. CDR3 size: 13 residues. Trimming removed 0 bases from V and 7 bases from J, with 9 bases in between. Per germline, CDR1 LNHNV and CDR2 YYDKDF (reference sequence). In nucleotides, the CDR3 is TGTGCCACCAGCAGAGATGCATTCTTTGAAGCTTTCTTT. Translation gives CATSRDAFFEAFF.

This chain links TRBV19 with TRBJ2-3; 8 nucleotides match TRBD2. J lost 5 bases, V lost 8 bases, and 9 bases had no gene match. Per germline, CDR1 LNHDA and CDR2 SQIVND (reference sequence). The CDR3 is 14 amino acids. CDR3 sequence: CASETSGRGDTQYF. The CDR3 DNA follows: TGTGCCAGTGAAACTAGCGGACGGGGAGATACGCAGTATTTT.

The chain has TRBV5-4 and TRBJ2-1; D might be TRBD2 (5 bases). CDR3 size: 15 residues. Trimming stripped 0 bases from V and 9 bases from J, with 16 bases between. CDR1 and CDR2 (germline): SGHNT, YYREEE (reference sequence). The CDR3 here is CASSLATPRRGEQFF. CDR3 nucleotides: TGTGCCAGCAGCTTGGCCACTCCCCGACGGGGTGAGCAGTTCTTC. Based on the CDR3 plus reference TRBV5-4 and TRBJ2-1, the full variable domain is ETGVTQSPTHLIKTRGQQVTLRCSSQSGHNTVSWYQQALGQGPQFIFQYYREEENGRGNFPPRFSGLQFPNYSSELNVNALELDDSALYLCASSLATPRRGEQFFGPGTRLTVL.

The chain recombines TRBV2 with TRBJ1-6, with 7 bases fitting TRBD1. CDR3 length equals 16 residues. In germline, CDR1 is SNHLY, CDR2 FYNNEI. V gave up 4 bases and J gave up 6 bases; unmatched junction bases: 9. This chain's CDR3 is CASSVSTGRANSPLHF. The CDR3 DNA reads TGTGCCAGCAGTGTCTCGACAGGGAGAGCTAATTCACCCCTCCACTTT.

The chain links TRBV6-5 to TRBJ1-6; D is unresolved. The CDR3 runs to 13 residues. V was clipped by 7 bases and J by 7 bases, with 11 bases between them. Per the germline V gene, CDR1 is MNHEY and CDR2 is SVGAGI. CDR3 DNA: TGTGCCAGCATATGGGGTCCGAATTCACCCCTCCACTTT. Translated, it gives CASIWGPNSPLHF.

The rearrangement uses TRBV7-3 and TRBJ2-7; D may be TRBD1 (6 bases). V gave up 5 bases and J gave up 0 bases, with 17 bases separating them. This CDR3 has 16 amino acids. In germline, CDR1 is SGHTA, CDR2 FQGTGA. CDR3 bases: TGTGCCAGCAGCCCTACAGGGCCTTCGCCCTCCTACGAGCAGTACTTC. Translated, it gives CASSPTGPSPSYEQYF.

This chain joins TRBV27 and TRBJ1-2; 7 bases are shared with TRBD1. The ends lost 3 bases at V and 7 bases at J; junction bases unmatched: 5. Germline CDR1 reads MNHEY; CDR2 reads SMNVEV (reference sequence). This CDR3 is 13 amino acids long. This chain's CDR3 is CASSFSYRGGYTF. The DNA for the CDR3 is TGTGCCAGCAGTTTCTCATACAGGGGTGGCTACACCTTC.

The chain recombines TRBV25-1 with TRBJ2-5; weak D call: TRBD1 (6 bases). Deletions cut 3 bases from V and 4 bases from J, with 12 bases between. CDR3 size: 14 residues. Germline CDR1 is MGHDK and CDR2 is SYGVNS. The CDR3 reads CASSESLGAETQYF. The CDR3 DNA is TGTGCCAGCAGTGAGAGTCTGGGGGCAGAGACCCAGTACTTC.

This chain links TRBV6-2 or TRBV6-3 with TRBJ1-1; 7 nucleotides line up with TRBD1. The CDR3 totals 16 residues. Germline V gene lookup returns CDR1 MNHEY and CDR2 SVGEGT. Unmatched junction bases numbered 12, after V lost 5 bases and J lost 3 bases. The CDR3 sequence is CASSLTSTGYYTEAFF. CDR3 bases: TGTGCCAGCAGTCTGACTTCGACAGGGTATTACACTGAAGCTTTCTTT.